This passage covers 27 T cell receptor beta chains from one sample sequenced in a study of CD8 T cells in ankylosing spondylitis (dated by TCRdb to about 2017). The method behind the library was 5' RACE. Reads for this sample came from an Illumina MiSeq. TCRdb redid the processing of the public reads, applying fastp at Q25 and MiXCR, and retained in-frame beta chains. One record per CDR3 amino acid sequence lists the most common genes and DNA. For this sample there are 25,000 to 35,000 distinct CDR3 sequences; approximately 15% appear just once. Around a third of the sample rests with the top ten. Specimen: blood. The receptors stem from a male donor with ankylosing spondylitis or in good health (not recorded which).

This clonotype was seen a handful of times. This chain joins TRBV24-1 and TRBJ2-1; 10 bases map to TRBD2. Germline CDR1 and CDR2: KGHDR and SFDVKD. CDR3 size: 17 residues. The J segment lost 4 bases and the V segment lost 0 bases, leaving 5 bases of the junction unmatched. In DNA, the CDR3 is TGTGCCACCAGTGATTTGTCGACTAGCGGGTTTTACAATGAGCAGTTCTTC. This sequence encodes CATSDLSTSGFYNEQFF.

The chain joins TRBV5-1 to TRBJ2-3; D possibly corresponds to TRBD2 (6 bases). This CDR3 is 12 amino acids long. From germline, CDR1 is SGHRS and CDR2 YFSETQ. Trimming removed 4 bases at V and 6 bases at J, with 9 bases between. CDR3 amino acids: CASSGSGDTQYF. CDR3 DNA: TGCGCCAGCAGCGGGAGCGGGGATACGCAGTATTTT.

The table lists this clonotype with a few counts. The chain combines TRBV4-3 with TRBJ2-5; D might be TRBD2 (5 bases). Germline values: CDR1 LGHNA, CDR2 YSLEER. The CDR3 covers 14 residues. Trimming left V 1 base short and J 0 bases short, with 6 bases between. The CDR3 DNA is TGCGCCAGCAGCCAAGGAGCGGACCAAGAGACCCAGTACTTC. It encodes CASSQGADQETQYF.

At least ten counts were recorded for this clonotype. This chain links TRBV6-6 with TRBJ2-1; tentatively, D is TRBD1 (6 bases). The CDR3 loop spans 15 amino acids. V lost 6 bases, J lost 4 bases, and 16 bases lay in between. Germline V CDR1 and CDR2: MNHNY, SVGAGI (reference sequence). The CDR3 DNA is TGTGCCAGCAGCGCCCCCGGGACAAGGTACAATGAGCAGTTCTTC. Its protein product is CASSAPGTRYNEQFF.

This chain links TRBV29-1 with TRBJ2-7, with 9 bases lining up with TRBD1. The ends lost 1 base at V and 1 base at J; junction bases unmatched: 5. CDR3 size: 15 residues. Germline lookup yields CDR1 SQVTM and CDR2 ANQGSEA. CDR3 amino acids: CSVEVGDRESYEQYF. The DNA for the CDR3 is TGCAGCGTTGAAGTAGGGGACAGGGAATCCTACGAGCAGTACTTC.

The V gene is TRBV20-1, the J gene TRBJ1-2; 9 bases match TRBD1. Germline values: CDR1 DFQATT, CDR2 SNEGSKA (reference sequence). The CDR3 covers 12 residues. Trimming at V came to 6 bases and at J to 6 bases, leaving 5 bases not matched to a gene. The CDR3 spells CSAMTGGDGYTF. In DNA, the CDR3 is TGCAGTGCCATGACAGGGGGAGATGGCTACACCTTC.

This clonotype was observed many times. The CDR3 DNA follows: TGTGCCAGCAGCTTAGCAGGGGGCCACACCGGGGAGCTGTTTTTT. Protein product: CASSLAGGHTGELFF. This sequence joins TRBV7-2 and TRBJ2-2; 7 bases map to TRBD1. The CDR3 spans 15 residues. Germline-derived CDR1 and CDR2 are SGHTA and FQGNSA. The V segment lost 0 bases and the J segment 3 bases; nucleotides outside the gene matches: 1.

This clonotype was counted only a few times. V and J are TRBV7-8 and TRBJ2-4, with 7 bases identical to TRBD1. V lost 4 bases, J lost 6 bases, and 6 bases stayed unmatched. The CDR3 totals 14 residues. Germline V lookup: CDR1 SGHVS, CDR2 FQNEAQ. CDR3 in amino acids: CASSSRDSLNIQYF. The DNA for the CDR3 is TGTGCCAGCAGCTCCCGGGACAGCTTAAACATTCAGTACTTC.

The chain combines TRBV15 with TRBJ1-1; D gene unclear. The CDR3 covers 14 residues. The germline gives CDR1 LNHNV, CDR2 YYDKDF (reference sequence). V shed 1 base and J shed 0 bases, with 6 bases lying between them. The CDR3 is CATSRGTVNTEAFF. The CDR3 nucleotides read TGTGCCACCAGCAGAGGAACGGTGAACACTGAAGCTTTCTTT.

The rearrangement joins TRBV5-1 to TRBJ2-3, with 8 nucleotides matching TRBD2. This CDR3 has 17 amino acids. Germline CDR1 SGHRS, CDR2 YFSETQ. Losses at the gene ends were 2 bases for V and 2 bases for J; bases not matched to a gene: 10. CDR3 in DNA: TGCGCCAGCAGCTTAGGAGGCGGGGGGACTTTCACAGATACGCAGTATTTT. It encodes CASSLGGGGTFTDTQYF.

This chain connects TRBV20-1 to TRBJ2-2; D uncertain. There are 14 residues in the CDR3. Per germline, CDR1 DFQATT and CDR2 SNEGSKA (reference sequence). The ends were cut back, 4 bases at V and 0 bases at J, with 9 bases in the middle. The CDR3 loop reads CSAKRAANTGELFF. Here the CDR3 DNA reads TGCAGTGCTAAAAGGGCCGCGAACACCGGGGAGCTGTTTTTT.

This clonotype was counted ten times or more. The chain employs TRBV12-3 or TRBV12-4 and TRBJ1-5; D unclear. Trimming took off 5 bases at V and 6 bases at J, with 11 bases between the two ends. The CDR3 is 13 amino acids. CDR3 in amino acids: CASSTRVAQPQHF. CDR3 in DNA: TGTGCCAGCAGTACGAGGGTTGCTCAGCCCCAGCATTTT.

Here the CDR3 reads CASSLGGRYADTQYF. DNA for the CDR3: TGTGCCAGCAGCTTAGGCGGGAGGTACGCAGATACGCAGTATTTT. The genes are TRBV11-2 and TRBJ2-3; TRBD2 agrees at 8 bases. The CDR3 runs to 15 residues. Losses at the gene ends were 1 base for V and 4 bases for J; bases not matched to a gene: 4. The germline gives CDR1 SGHAT, CDR2 FQNNGV.

This clonotype was observed a handful of times. The genes are TRBV7-2 and TRBJ1-4, with D possibly TRBD1 on 5 matching bases. Trimming took off 5 bases at V and 4 bases at J, with 11 bases between the two ends. Germline V gene sequence: CDR1 SGHTA, CDR2 FQGNSA. The CDR3 runs 14 residues. The CDR3 DNA reads TGTGCCAGCAGCCCCCGGGGGGGTAATGAAAAACTGTTTTTT. It encodes CASSPRGGNEKLFF. The variable domain in full, completed from reference TRBV7-2 and TRBJ1-4, reads GAGVSQSPSNKVTEKGKDVELRCDPISGHTALYWYRQSLGQGLEFLIYFQGNSAPDKSGLPSDRFSAERTGGSVSTLTIQRTQQEDSAVYLCASSPRGGNEKLFFGSGTQLSVL.

This clonotype was counted between two and nine times. This chain uses TRBV4-3 with TRBJ2-2; 9 bases map to TRBD2. The CDR3 runs to 16 residues. The ends lost 0 bases at V and 3 bases at J; junction bases unmatched: 2. Germline V gives CDR1 LGHNA, CDR2 YSLEER. This CDR3 is CASSQELAGYTGELFF. CDR3 nucleotide sequence: TGCGCCAGCAGCCAAGAACTAGCGGGTTACACCGGGGAGCTGTTTTTT.

V and J are TRBV27 and TRBJ2-5; perhaps TRBD2 as D (5 bases). CDR3 size: 14 residues. The germline CDR1 and CDR2 sequences are MNHEY and SMNVEV (reference sequence). V was pared by 2 bases and J by 5 bases, with 12 bases between. The CDR3 nucleotides are TGTGCCAGCAGTTTAAATGTCAGAGGGGAGACCCAGTACTTC. Protein: CASSLNVRGETQYF.

The J gene is TRBJ1-4, the V gene TRBV28; TRBD1 matches at 8 bases. CDR1 MDHEN and CDR2 SYDVKM come from the germline V gene. CDR3 length: 14 residues. The junction had 4 bases not matched to a gene; V was cut back by 6 bases and J by 4 bases. The CDR3 DNA reads as TGTGCCAGCAGCAGGACAGGGTATAATGAAAAACTGTTTTTT. It encodes CASSRTGYNEKLFF.

Sample share makes this clonotype large (0.1 to 1%). The chain employs TRBV14 and TRBJ1-2; D gene uncertain. This CDR3 contains 14 residues. Germline loops: CDR1 SGHDN, CDR2 FVKESK. Trimming left V 2 bases short and J 1 base short, with 8 bases between. This chain's CDR3 is CASSQLSNNYGYTF. The CDR3 nucleotides read TGTGCCAGCAGCCAACTAAGTAATAACTATGGCTACACCTTC. Combining the CDR3 with reference TRBV14 and TRBJ1-2 gives the whole variable domain EAGVTQFPSHSVIEKGQTVTLRCDPISGHDNLYWYRRVMGKEIKFLLHFVKESKQDESGMPNNRFLAERTGGTYSTLKVQPAELEDSGVYFCASSQLSNNYGYTFGSGTRLTVV.

This clonotype was detected a few times. The chain is built from TRBV12-3 or TRBV12-4 and TRBJ2-5; D gene ambiguous. V lost 3 bases to trimming and J lost 5 bases, with 7 bases between them. The CDR3 loop spans 12 amino acids. The DNA of the CDR3 is TGTGCCAGCAGTTTCGTGGCGGAGACCCAGTACTTC. It specifies CASSFVAETQYF.

V and J are TRBV11-2 and TRBJ2-1, with D maybe TRBD2 (5 bases). The V end lost 3 bases, the J end lost 10 bases, and 25 bases lay between the germline ends. The CDR3 totals 17 residues. Germline assignment: CDR1 SGHAT and CDR2 FQNNGV. The CDR3, as DNA: TGTGCCAGCAGCTTCGGTTTTCTCTTGCGCGAGGGTGTCGAGCAGTTCTTC. Amino acid sequence: CASSFGFLLREGVEQFF.

This clonotype has only a few counts. The chain joins TRBV6-2 or TRBV6-3 to TRBJ2-5, with D possibly being TRBD1 or TRBD2 (5 bases each). Per the germline V gene, CDR1 is MNHEY and CDR2 is SVGEGT. Trimming shortened V by 9 bases and J by 5 bases, and 19 bases separated the two germline ends. The CDR3 runs to 14 residues. The DNA for the CDR3 is TGTGCCAGTGGGGGAGTGGGGTCGGAGGAGACCCAGTACTTC. Translation: CASGGVGSEETQYF.

The rearrangement joins TRBV20-1 to TRBJ2-4; 7 bases match TRBD2. Germline lookup yields CDR1 DFQATT and CDR2 SNEGSKA (reference sequence). The CDR3 extends over 14 amino acids. After removal of 3 bases from V and 2 bases from J, the junction contained 4 bases not matched to a gene. The CDR3 DNA is TGCAGTGCTAGTGGCGGGAGTTCCAAAAACATTCAGTACTTC. Translating it yields CSASGGSSKNIQYF.

The sample holds a few counts of this clonotype. The chain employs TRBV12-3 or TRBV12-4 and TRBJ2-5; 8 bases align to TRBD1. This CDR3 contains 14 residues. V shed 5 bases and J 3 bases; nucleotides not matched to a gene: 5. CDR3 DNA sequence: TGTGCCAGCAGTCCCCGGACAGGGAAAGAGACCCAGTACTTC. Protein sequence: CASSPRTGKETQYF.

This clonotype was picked up a small number of times. The J gene is TRBJ2-3, the V gene TRBV5-1; 8 bases fit TRBD2. V lost 0 bases to trimming and J lost 0 bases; unmatched junction nucleotides: 3. This CDR3 spans 16 amino acids. CDR1 is SGHRS, CDR2 YFSETQ, per germline. The CDR3 DNA reads as TGCGCCAGCAGCTTGGAAATAGCGGGGAGCACAGATACGCAGTATTTT. It translates to CASSLEIAGSTDTQYF.

The chain couples TRBV5-1 to TRBJ2-7; 8 nucleotides align to TRBD1. V lost 5 bases to trimming and J lost 2 bases; unmatched junction nucleotides: 9. CDR3 length: 15 residues. Germline V gene sequence: CDR1 SGHRS, CDR2 YFSETQ. DNA of the CDR3: TGCGCCAGCAGTCTAGGACAGGGCCCCACCTACGAGCAGTACTTC. Its protein is CASSLGQGPTYEQYF. Complete variable domain (other parts from reference TRBV5-1 and TRBJ2-7): KAGVTQTPRYLIKTRGQQVTLSCSPISGHRSVSWYQQTPGQGLQFLFEYFSETQRNKGNFPGRFSGRQFSNSRSEMNVSTLELGDSALYLCASSLGQGPTYEQYFGPGTRLTVT.

This clonotype has only a few counts. The J gene is TRBJ2-2, the V gene TRBV29-1; 8 positions match TRBD2. V dropped 6 bases and J dropped 0; count of bases not matched to a gene: 3. CDR3 length equals 14 residues. The germline CDR1 and CDR2 sequences are SQVTM and ANQGSEA. The CDR3, as DNA: TGCAGCGTGGAGCGGGGGACGAACACCGGGGAGCTGTTTTTT. The encoded protein is CSVERGTNTGELFF.

The chain is built from TRBV5-8 and TRBJ2-2; D unclear. Germline assignment: CDR1 SGHTS and CDR2 YDEGEE. The ends were cut back, 2 bases at V and 6 bases at J, with 11 bases in the middle. CDR3 length: 14 amino acids. The CDR3 region has the DNA TGTGCCAGCAGCTTTAGGAACCACTCCGGGGAGCTGTTTTTT. It specifies CASSFRNHSGELFF.